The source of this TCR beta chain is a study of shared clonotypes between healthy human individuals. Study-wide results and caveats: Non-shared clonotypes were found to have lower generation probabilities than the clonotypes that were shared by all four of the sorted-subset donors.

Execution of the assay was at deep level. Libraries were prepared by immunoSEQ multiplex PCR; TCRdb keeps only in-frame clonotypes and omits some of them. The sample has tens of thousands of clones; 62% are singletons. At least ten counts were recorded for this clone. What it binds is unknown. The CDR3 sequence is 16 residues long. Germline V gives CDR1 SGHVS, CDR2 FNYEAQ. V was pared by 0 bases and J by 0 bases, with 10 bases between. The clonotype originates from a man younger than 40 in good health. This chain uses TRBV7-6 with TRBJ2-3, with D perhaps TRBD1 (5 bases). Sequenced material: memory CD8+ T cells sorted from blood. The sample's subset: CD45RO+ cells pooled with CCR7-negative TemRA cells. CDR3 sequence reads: CASSLAVGASTDTQYF. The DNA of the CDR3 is TGTGCCAGCAGCTTAGCGGTTGGGGCTAGCACAGATACGCAGTATTTT.